The TCR beta chain described here comes from a study of blood T cell repertoires in COVID-19. The CDR3 loop spans 13 amino acids. V lost 5 bases to trimming and J lost 2 bases, with 6 bases between them. The germline V gene has CDR1 MNHEY and CDR2 SVGAGI. This clone was detected only a few times. Profiled with immunoSEQ multiplex PCR; TCRdb holds only in-frame clones, not every one. The data show about 190,000 clones, with roughly 83% seen just once and roughly 9.1% held by the top ten. The sequence derives from a woman aged 25 to 45 who had recovered from COVID-19. Material for sequencing was PBMCs or T cells enriched from blood (not recorded which). The chain couples TRBV6-5 to TRBJ2-2; D remains ambiguous. Here the CDR3 reads CASSRTNTGELFF. In DNA, the CDR3 is TGTGCCAGCAGTCGTACTAACACCGGGGAGCTGTTTTTT.